Each of the 22 T cell receptor beta chains below was sequenced from the same sample in a study of glioma-infiltrating T cells. Using RNA template, CDR3s of TCR alpha and beta were amplified with iRepertoire arm-PCR. TCRdb independently ran MiXCR on the multiplex PCR reads; one entry per CDR3 protein. The table lists around 44,000 distinct CDR3 sequences, around 24% of them singletons, with roughly 6% in the top ten. The sequenced material came from glioma tissue, nonneoplastic brain tissue, or PBMCs (not recorded which). Receptor source: a human donor with low-grade glioma or glioblastoma, undergoing nonglioma brain surgery, or in good health (not recorded which).

Concerning this clonotype itself: A single base separates this from a much larger clone, so it may be a read error. V is TRBV29-1 and J is TRBJ2-3; D is undetermined. The V end was cut by 1 base, the J end by 5 bases, with 7 bases between. Germline-derived CDR1 and CDR2 are SQVTM and ANQGSEA. The CDR3 covers 12 residues. The CDR3 DNA follows: TGCAGCGTTGAAGGGTGTGAAGATACGCAGTATTTT. It yields the protein CSVEGCEDTQYF.

In this sample, this clonotype turned up many times. The chain is built from TRBV12-3 or TRBV12-4 and TRBJ2-3; 8 nucleotides align to TRBD2. The junction had 4 bases not matched to a gene; V was cut back by 3 bases and J by 2 bases. The CDR3 runs 15 residues. The CDR3 is CASSLLAGPTDTQYF. The CDR3 bases are TGTGCCAGCAGTTTGTTAGCGGGACCCACAGATACGCAGTATTTT.

This clonotype was counted many times. This chain uses TRBV4-1 with TRBJ1-5; D remains unclear. Trimming pared 4 bases from V and 6 bases from J, leaving 13 bases between. The CDR3 consists of 14 residues. Germline loops: CDR1 MGHRA, CDR2 YSYEKL. CDR3 in amino acids: CASSLSISTQPQHF. For the CDR3, the DNA is TGCGCCAGCAGCCTGAGCATCAGTACTCAGCCCCAGCATTTT.

This clonotype came up many times. The chain couples TRBV12-3 or TRBV12-4 to TRBJ1-5; weak D call: TRBD1 (6 bases). The V gene lost 4 bases and the J gene lost 0 bases, with 22 bases spanning the gap. The CDR3 has 19 amino acids. The CDR3: CASSSFRGTGEYSNQPQHF. CDR3 sequence (DNA): TGTGCCAGCAGTTCATTCAGGGGCACCGGGGAATATAGCAATCAGCCCCAGCATTTT.

This clonotype was counted at least ten times. The chain carries TRBV7-9 and TRBJ2-2; D call uncertain. The CDR3 is made up of 15 amino acids. V was clipped by 2 bases and J by 3 bases, with 10 bases between them. Germline lookup yields CDR1 SEHNR and CDR2 FQNEAQ (reference sequence). CDR3 sequence reads: CASSLRQSHTGELFF. As DNA, the CDR3 is TGTGCCAGCAGCTTAAGGCAGTCCCACACCGGGGAGCTGTTTTTT.

The sample holds many counts of this clonotype. V and J are TRBV20-1 and TRBJ2-7; no reliable D call. V was clipped by 0 bases and J by 4 bases, with 13 bases between them. Germline V gives CDR1 DFQATT, CDR2 SNEGSKA (reference sequence). CDR3 length equals 14 residues. CDR3 sequence reads: CSARDPLGKYEQYF. CDR3 in DNA: TGCAGTGCTAGAGATCCCCTGGGAAAGTACGAGCAGTACTTC.

The rearrangement joins TRBV4-1 to TRBJ2-1; D ambiguous. CDR1 is MGHRA, CDR2 YSYEKL, per germline. There are 13 residues in the CDR3. Trimming removed 8 bases at V and 4 bases at J, with 12 bases between. The CDR3 reads CASQGQEYNEQFF. CDR3 DNA: TGCGCCAGCCAAGGGCAGGAGTACAATGAGCAGTTCTTC.

The CDR3 sequence is CSVGGWGGGDTEAFF. The CDR3 region has the DNA TGCAGCGTTGGCGGATGGGGAGGAGGGGACACTGAAGCTTTCTTT. The rearrangement links TRBV29-1 to TRBJ1-1; D possibly corresponds to TRBD1 (5 bases). The CDR3 sequence is 15 residues long. Trimming took off 4 bases at V and 3 bases at J, with 18 bases between the two ends. Germline V gives CDR1 SQVTM, CDR2 ANQGSEA.

This clonotype was detected ten times or more. J is TRBJ1-1 and V is TRBV28; D ambiguous. This CDR3 region has 13 residues. V lost 6 bases and J lost 4, with 12 bases in between. Germline-derived CDR1 and CDR2 are MDHEN and SYDVKM. CDR3: CASSLAGGTEAFF. The CDR3 nucleotides are TGTGCCAGCAGCCTTGCGGGTGGCACTGAAGCTTTCTTT.

This clonotype appeared many times. CDR3: CASRGTGRAFF. CDR3 coding DNA: TGTGCCAGCAGGGGGACAGGGCGGGCTTTCTTT. The chain combines TRBV28 with TRBJ1-1; 9 bases are shared with TRBD1. The CDR3 runs 11 residues. Trimming removed 6 bases from V and 11 bases from J; junction bases left unmatched: 4. Germline V CDR1 and CDR2: MDHEN, SYDVKM. Supplemented by reference TRBV28 and TRBJ1-1, the full variable domain reads DVKVTQSSRYLVKRTGEKVFLECVQDMDHENMFWYRQDPGLGLRLIYFSYDVKMKEKGDIPEGYSVSREKKERFSLILESASTNQTSMYLCASRGTGRAFFGQGTRLTVV.

In this sample, this clonotype turned up a few times. This rearrangement joins TRBV5-1 to TRBJ2-7; D unclear. This CDR3 contains 12 residues. Trimming stripped 0 bases from V and 5 bases from J, with 6 bases between. Germline V gene data show CDR1 as SGHRS and CDR2 as YFSETQ. The CDR3 nucleotides are TGCGCCAGCAGCTTGGGGTTGAACGAGCAGTACTTC. Translating gives CASSLGLNEQYF.

Of note for this clonotype: This may arise from a read error, as a much more abundant clone is one base away. The V and J genes are TRBV12-3 or TRBV12-4 and TRBJ2-1, with TRBD2 matching 8 bases. With V trimmed by 5 bases and J by 5 bases, 8 bases remained unmatched. This CDR3 has 15 amino acids. CDR3 sequence reads: CASSTGLVGHNEQFF. The CDR3 DNA reads as TGTGCCAGCAGTACGGGACTAGTGGGCCACAATGAGCAGTTCTTC.

On this clonotype itself: A read error is possible here, since a much larger clone lies one base away. The V call is TRBV14, the J call TRBJ2-1; D is unclear. CDR3 length: 11 amino acids. Trimming removed 0 bases at V and 16 bases at J, with 10 bases between. Germline lookup yields CDR1 SGHDN and CDR2 FVKESK. Written as DNA, the CDR3 is TGTGCCAGCAGCCAAGATTCGTCTTGTTTCTTC. This encodes CASSQDSSCFF.

There are many counts of this clonotype. This chain connects TRBV28 to TRBJ1-4, with D perhaps TRBD1 (6 bases). V lost 5 bases and J lost 8, with 18 bases in between. Germline values: CDR1 MDHEN, CDR2 SYDVKM. CDR3 length: 15 residues. CDR3 sequence reads: CASSPTRPGAEKLFF. The CDR3 DNA is TGTGCCAGCAGTCCCACTCGTCCAGGGGCGGAAAAACTGTTTTTT.

This clonotype was found many times. This chain joins TRBV4-1 and TRBJ2-2; D remains unclear. The CDR3 covers 15 residues. V gave up 0 bases and J gave up 3 bases, with 8 bases separating them. Germline V gene data show CDR1 as MGHRA and CDR2 as YSYEKL. The CDR3 nucleotides read TGCGCCAGCAGCCAAGATTTATCAGACACCGGGGAGCTGTTTTTT. It codes for CASSQDLSDTGELFF.

A note on this clonotype: A much more abundant neighbour one base away suggests this may be a read error. Written as DNA, the CDR3 is TGTGCCGGCAGCCAGGGACTAGCGGGAGGGCCGGAGGAGACCCAGTACTTC. It is translated as CAGSQGLAGGPEETQYF. The chain combines TRBV4-2 with TRBJ2-5; 16 nucleotides align to TRBD2. Germline loops: CDR1 LGHNA, CDR2 YNFKEQ. The CDR3 sequence is 17 residues long.

The rearrangement links TRBV29-1 to TRBJ1-6; a weak D match, TRBD1 (5 bases). Looked up from germline, CDR1 is SQVTM and CDR2 is ANQGSEA. This CDR3 contains 11 residues. With 8 bases removed from V and 11 bases from J, the gap between germline ends came to 13 bases. CDR3 protein: CSFTRGAPLHF. The CDR3, as DNA: TGCAGCTTTACCAGAGGGGCACCCCTCCACTTT.

In this sample, this clonotype turned up many times. The rearrangement links TRBV28 to TRBJ1-5; D is uncertain. The germline V and J ends were trimmed by 4 bases and 0 bases, with 10 bases remaining between them. The CDR3 is 15 amino acids. The germline gives CDR1 MDHEN, CDR2 SYDVKM. In DNA form, the CDR3 reads TGTGCCAGCAGTTCCTACCGACATAGCAATCAGCCCCAGCATTTT. Encoded protein: CASSSYRHSNQPQHF. The whole variable domain, filled in from reference TRBV28 and TRBJ1-5, reads DVKVTQSSRYLVKRTGEKVFLECVQDMDHENMFWYRQDPGLGLRLIYFSYDVKMKEKGDIPEGYSVSREKKERFSLILESASTNQTSMYLCASSSYRHSNQPQHFGDGTRLSIL.

In this sample, this clonotype turned up many times. The CDR3 DNA sequence: TGCAGTGCCCCCCCGCTAGCCAAAAACATTCAGTACTTC. It yields the protein CSAPPLAKNIQYF. The rearrangement joins TRBV20-1 to TRBJ2-4, with D hard to call. Trimming shortened V by 6 bases and J by 0 bases, and 9 bases separated the two germline ends. In germline, CDR1 is DFQATT, CDR2 SNEGSKA (reference sequence). The CDR3 consists of 13 residues.

This clonotype was detected only a few times. At one of its ends the junction is not consistent with the germline gene, which may arise from a read error. V usage is TRBV11-2 and J usage is TRBJ2-7; no clear D gene. The CDR3 consists of 12 residues. Per germline, CDR1 SGHAT and CDR2 FQNNGV. The CDR3 here is CASSLDGYEQCF. The CDR3 nucleotides are TGTGCCAGCAGCTTAGACGGCTACGAGCAGTGCTTC.

This clonotype showed up just a few times. V and J are TRBV7-9 and TRBJ2-7; D is unresolved. Trimming took 5 bases from V and 0 from J, leaving 17 bases between them. The germline CDR1 and CDR2 sequences are SEHNR and FQNEAQ (reference sequence). The CDR3 consists of 16 residues. The CDR3 DNA reads TGTGCCAGCAGCCTAGAGGTCGGCGGCTCCTCCTACGAGCAGTACTTC. Protein sequence: CASSLEVGGSSYEQYF.

The V gene is TRBV12-3 or TRBV12-4, the J gene TRBJ2-3, with D tentatively TRBD1 (6 bases). V dropped 6 bases and J dropped 0 bases, with 13 bases sitting between them. The CDR3 is 15 residues long. This chain's CDR3 is CASSSQGMSTDTQYF. DNA for the CDR3: TGTGCCAGCAGCTCACAGGGTATGAGCACAGATACGCAGTATTTT.